This record looks at one T cell receptor beta chain sequence and its context. The data were taken from a study of T cell changes during pregnancy in multiple sclerosis. The CDR3 length is 15 residues. Germline CDR1 and CDR2: MNHEY and SVGAGI. V dropped 0 bases and J dropped 3 bases, with 9 bases sitting between them. The protocol was immunoSEQ multiplex PCR, while the TCRdb copy is restricted to in-frame clones and leaves out a portion. The sample consists of under 70,000 clones, around 92% of them appearing once. This TCR was sampled from a female donor in good health, enrolled as a control in a pregnancy study. The sequencing here drew on peripheral blood, taken after pregnancy. This chain links TRBV6-5 with TRBJ1-5; D possibly corresponds to TRBD1 (5 bases). This CDR3 is CASSYSGTLNQPQHF. The DNA of the CDR3 is TGTGCCAGCAGTTACTCCGGGACTCTCAATCAGCCCCAGCATTTT.